One sample yielded the 20 T cell receptor beta chains listed below, sequenced in a study of T cell repertoires in cytomegalovirus infection. TCRdb reprocessed the reads with MiXCR, giving one entry per CDR3 protein. Here the sample spans 270,000 or so distinct CDR3 sequences, over 15% being singletons. Sequencing used CD8+ T cells from PBMCs. These receptors all come from a human donor in good health (CMV status not recorded). Some clones in this sample may be carry-over from other donors' samples.

This clonotype has a handful of counts. The chain is built from TRBV19 and TRBJ1-4; 7 positions match TRBD1. This CDR3 is 15 amino acids long. Germline assignment: CDR1 LNHDA and CDR2 SQIVND (reference sequence). The V gene end was trimmed by 5 bases and the J gene end by 5 bases; junction bases not matched to a gene: 8. CDR3 DNA: TGTGCCAGTAGTGACGACAGGGTTCCAAATGAAAAACTGTTTTTT. This codes for CASSDDRVPNEKLFF.

The J gene is TRBJ2-5, the V gene TRBV6-2 or TRBV6-3, with 9 positions matching TRBD2. CDR3 length: 14 amino acids. Germline trimming cut 7 bases from V and 3 bases from J; bases unmatched to any gene: 6. Germline V gene lookup returns CDR1 MNHEY and CDR2 SVGEGT. The CDR3 DNA reads as TGTGCCAGCATCTCGCGACTAGCGGAAGAGACCCAGTACTTC. Translating gives CASISRLAEETQYF.

The V call is TRBV29-1, the J call TRBJ2-2; either TRBD1 or TRBD2 may fit D (6 bases each). Between the trimmed V and J ends, which lost 3 bases and 0 bases, there was a span of 11 bases. CDR1 is SQVTM and CDR2 is ANQGSEA in the germline V gene. This CDR3 is built from 15 residues. This CDR3 is CSVDFGGSNTGELFF. In nucleotides, the CDR3 is TGCAGCGTTGATTTCGGGGGCTCGAACACCGGGGAGCTGTTTTTT.

This clonotype was detected many times. The chain carries TRBV27 and TRBJ2-6, with D unresolved. V was cut by 5 bases and J by 2 bases, with 13 bases left in between. Germline lookup yields CDR1 MNHEY and CDR2 SMNVEV (reference sequence). This CDR3 spans 16 amino acids. CDR3 region: CASSPVQYPGANVLTF. DNA of the CDR3: TGTGCCAGCAGTCCAGTCCAATACCCTGGGGCCAACGTCCTGACTTTC.

In this sample, this clonotype turned up many times. J is TRBJ1-1 and V is TRBV7-8, with 8 positions matching TRBD1. This CDR3 spans 16 amino acids. J lost 0 bases, V lost 5 bases, and 8 bases had no gene match. Per germline, CDR1 SGHVS and CDR2 FQNEAQ. CDR3 nucleotides: TGTGCCAGCAGCGTGAACTCGGACAGGGTGAACACTGAAGCTTTCTTT. This gives the protein CASSVNSDRVNTEAFF.

The V gene is TRBV28, the J gene TRBJ1-1; 8 nucleotides line up with TRBD1. Per the germline V gene, CDR1 is MDHEN and CDR2 is SYDVKM. The CDR3 has 17 residues. The V gene end was trimmed by 8 bases and the J gene end by 6 bases; junction bases not matched to a gene: 20. The CDR3 reads CASQPGQGRRAGPEAFF. The CDR3 region has the DNA TGTGCCAGCCAGCCCGGACAGGGCCGCCGGGCTGGACCTGAAGCTTTCTTT.

Many counts were recorded for this clonotype. The chain links TRBV12-3 or TRBV12-4 to TRBJ1-4, with D hard to call. V dropped 7 bases and J dropped 0 bases, with 12 bases sitting between them. There are 15 residues in the CDR3. The CDR3 DNA reads TGTGCCAGCAAGGTGTCGGCAGCAACTAATGAAAAACTGTTTTTT. As protein: CASKVSAATNEKLFF.

This clonotype was picked up many times. The J gene is TRBJ2-3, the V gene TRBV7-9, with no clear D. The CDR3 covers 16 residues. CDR1 and CDR2 from the germline V gene are SEHNR and FQNEAQ (reference sequence). V lost 1 base, J lost 0 bases, and 11 bases lay in between. DNA of the CDR3: TGTGCCAGCAGCTTAGACCCAATTCCTAGCACAGATACGCAGTATTTT. Amino acid sequence: CASSLDPIPSTDTQYF.

This clonotype was counted only a few times. The CDR3 loop is CASSPRTGGRQPQHF. The DNA for the CDR3 is TGTGCCAGCAGCCCCCGGACAGGAGGGCGTCAGCCCCAGCATTTT. This rearrangement joins TRBV6-2 or TRBV6-3 to TRBJ1-5; 7 nucleotides match TRBD1. Germline loops: CDR1 MNHEY, CDR2 SVGEGT. The CDR3 length is 15 residues. V gave up 6 bases and J gave up 6 bases; unmatched junction bases: 11.

This chain uses TRBV7-2 with TRBJ1-1; TRBD1 is a possible D gene (5 bases). CDR1 SGHTA and CDR2 FQGNSA come from the germline V gene. The ends were cut back, 5 bases at V and 11 bases at J, with 12 bases in the middle. The CDR3 extends over 11 amino acids. The CDR3 loop reads CASSPPGSAFF. In DNA, the CDR3 is TGTGCCAGCAGCCCGCCAGGGTCGGCTTTCTTT.

This clonotype was observed a handful of times. The chain employs TRBV19 and TRBJ2-5; no firm D call. CDR1 is LNHDA and CDR2 is SQIVND in the germline V gene (reference sequence). This CDR3 spans 14 amino acids. Deletions cut 4 bases from V and 5 bases from J, with 14 bases between. The CDR3 coding sequence is TGTGCCAGTAGTAATAGCTTCCCCGCGGAGACCCAGTACTTC. It is translated as CASSNSFPAETQYF.

The rearrangement links TRBV7-6 to TRBJ2-2; D may be TRBD1 (6 bases). V dropped 0 bases and J dropped 3 bases, with 11 bases sitting between them. This CDR3 has 16 amino acids. The V gene's germline CDR1 is SGHVS and CDR2 FNYEAQ. The CDR3 DNA reads as TGTGCCAGCAGCTTAGCGTGGGCAGGGGACACCGGGGAGCTGTTTTTT. It yields the protein CASSLAWAGDTGELFF.

The sample holds many counts of this clonotype. The chain has TRBV7-2 and TRBJ2-5; maybe TRBD2 (6 bases). Germline-derived CDR1 and CDR2 are SGHTA and FQGNSA. This CDR3 spans 16 amino acids. V lost 4 bases to trimming and J lost 1 base, with 16 bases between them. The CDR3 here is CASSWGIRTIQETQYF. As DNA, the CDR3 is TGTGCCAGCAGCTGGGGAATACGGACTATCCAAGAGACCCAGTACTTC. The full variable domain, completed using reference TRBV7-2 and TRBJ2-5, is GAGVSQSPSNKVTEKGKDVELRCDPISGHTALYWYRQSLGQGLEFLIYFQGNSAPDKSGLPSDRFSAERTGGSVSTLTIQRTQQEDSAVYLCASSWGIRTIQETQYFGPGTRLLVL.

This clonotype showed up just a few times. The chain couples TRBV20-1 to TRBJ2-1; weak D call: TRBD1 (6 bases). The CDR3 sequence is 14 residues long. Trimming removed 3 bases at V and 5 bases at J, with 14 bases between. Looked up from germline, CDR1 is DFQATT and CDR2 is SNEGSKA (reference sequence). CDR3 in DNA: TGCAGTGCTAGGACAGGACAGTCCAACAATGAGCAGTTCTTC. Amino acid sequence: CSARTGQSNNEQFF.

This rearrangement joins TRBV25-1 to TRBJ2-4, with D possibly being TRBD2 (6 bases). The CDR3 loop spans 14 amino acids. CDR1 and CDR2 from the germline V gene are MGHDK and SYGVNS. Deletions cut 6 bases from V and 1 base from J, with 10 bases between. The CDR3 loop is CASRGGSAKNIQYF. The CDR3 DNA is TGTGCCAGCAGGGGGGGTAGCGCCAAAAACATTCAGTACTTC.

This clonotype came up many times. CDR3 bases: TGTGCCAGCAGCTTAGCGTATAGGCAGATCCAAGAGACCCAGTACTTC. This encodes CASSLAYRQIQETQYF. The V gene is TRBV7-6, the J gene TRBJ2-5; no definite D call. The CDR3 is made up of 16 amino acids. Trimming pared 0 bases from V and 1 base from J, leaving 12 bases between. Germline CDR1 and CDR2: SGHVS and FNYEAQ.

This clonotype was found many times. The V call is TRBV7-2, the J call TRBJ2-7; D ambiguous. Germline values: CDR1 SGHTA, CDR2 FQGNSA. The CDR3 runs to 13 residues. Between the trimmed V and J ends, which lost 5 bases and 2 bases, there was a span of 10 bases. CDR3 region: CASSLEVPYEQYF. Here the CDR3 DNA reads TGTGCCAGCAGCCTAGAGGTCCCCTACGAGCAGTACTTC.

This clonotype was picked up a small number of times. J is TRBJ2-7 and V is TRBV7-9, with unresolved D. Trimming shortened V by 7 bases and J by 0 bases, and 10 bases separated the two germline ends. In germline, CDR1 is SEHNR, CDR2 FQNEAQ (reference sequence). The CDR3 is made up of 13 amino acids. CDR3 in amino acids: CASTQSPSYEQYF. CDR3 DNA: TGTGCCAGCACCCAAAGCCCCTCCTACGAGCAGTACTTC.

This clonotype was seen many times. V is TRBV6-2 or TRBV6-3 and J is TRBJ1-6; D is uncertain. The CDR3 loop spans 12 amino acids. V was pared by 4 bases and J by 10 bases, with 8 bases between. The germline CDR1 and CDR2 sequences are MNHEY and SVGEGT. This CDR3 reads CASSFFRSPLHF. The CDR3 region has the DNA TGTGCCAGCAGTTTTTTCCGGTCACCCCTCCACTTT.

The sample holds many counts of this clonotype. The gene calls are TRBV28 and TRBJ1-5; D not resolved. The CDR3 length is 17 residues. V was clipped by 3 bases and J by 2 bases, with 17 bases between them. The germline CDR1 and CDR2 sequences are MDHEN and SYDVKM. The CDR3 loop is CASSFASWVSGNQPQHF. CDR3 nucleotide sequence: TGTGCCAGCAGTTTCGCAAGTTGGGTTTCAGGCAATCAGCCCCAGCATTTT.